This is a list of T cell receptor beta chains from one sample in a study of radiotherapy plus CTLA-4 blockade in lung cancer. The protocol was immunoSEQ multiplex PCR, while the TCRdb copy is restricted to in-frame clones and leaves out a portion. In the table there are 50,000 to 60,000 clones, around four fifths of which are singletons. The sample here was peripheral blood, taken from a patient treated with radiotherapy plus ipilimumab. Receptors were obtained from a human donor with non-small cell lung cancer whose response to radiotherapy plus ipilimumab could not be evaluated. Each CDR3 is given with its conserved first and last residue. D genes are given only for firm matches. Size tells how often a clone was seen (once, few, many) or the class of an expanded clone, and some rows leave it out.

d_call: TRBD1
cdr3_length: 16
v_call: TRBV5-6
clone_size: -
j_call: TRBJ2-5
cdr3_aa: CASSLLGQGPQETQYF
cdr3_nt: TGTGCCAGCAGCTTGTTGGGACAGGGCCCCCAAGAGACCCAGTACTTC

d_call: TRBD2
cdr3_length: 15
v_call: TRBV7-2
clone_size: -
j_call: TRBJ2-7
cdr3_aa: CASSYGLAGAYEQYF
cdr3_nt: TGTGCCAGCAGCTATGGGCTAGCGGGGGCCTACGAGCAGTACTTC

d_call: TRBD1
cdr3_length: 13
v_call: TRBV29-1
clone_size: -
j_call: TRBJ1-3
cdr3_aa: CSAVTGAGNTIYF
cdr3_nt: TGCAGCGCTGTGACAGGGGCCGGAAACACCATATATTTT

d_call: -
cdr3_length: 15
v_call: TRBV28
clone_size: -
j_call: TRBJ2-2
cdr3_aa: CASSLTGRNTGELFF
cdr3_nt: TGTGCCAGCAGTTTAACAGGGCGAAACACCGGGGAGCTGTTTTTT

d_call: -
cdr3_length: 12
v_call: TRBV7-8
clone_size: once
j_call: TRBJ1-2
cdr3_aa: CASSRGNYGYTF
cdr3_nt: TGTGCCAGCAGCCGGGGTAACTATGGCTACACCTTC

d_call: TRBD2
cdr3_length: 14
v_call: TRBV29-1
clone_size: -
j_call: TRBJ2-7
cdr3_aa: CSVSLAGGSYEQYF
cdr3_nt: TGCAGCGTTTCACTAGCGGGAGGTTCCTACGAGCAGTACTTC

d_call: TRBD1
cdr3_length: 17
v_call: TRBV4-1
clone_size: -
j_call: TRBJ1-3
cdr3_aa: CASSRPGQGPSGNTIYF
cdr3_nt: TGCGCCAGCAGCCGCCCGGGACAGGGTCCCTCTGGAAACACCATATATTTT

d_call: TRBD2
cdr3_length: 15
v_call: TRBV6-5
clone_size: -
j_call: TRBJ2-1
cdr3_aa: CASRADSGSYNEQFF
cdr3_nt: TGTGCCAGCCGGGCCGATAGCGGGTCCTACAATGAGCAGTTCTTC

d_call: -
cdr3_length: 13
v_call: TRBV7-9
clone_size: -
j_call: TRBJ2-1
cdr3_aa: CASSFTVNNEQFF
cdr3_nt: TGTGCCAGCAGCTTTACAGTAAACAATGAGCAGTTCTTC

d_call: TRBD1
cdr3_length: 15
v_call: TRBV4-3
clone_size: -
j_call: TRBJ2-7
cdr3_aa: CASSHGQGSSYEQYF
cdr3_nt: TGCGCCAGCAGCCACGGACAGGGCAGCTCCTACGAGCAGTACTTC

d_call: -
cdr3_length: 12
v_call: TRBV7-9
clone_size: -
j_call: TRBJ2-2
cdr3_aa: CASSRNTGELFF
cdr3_nt: TGTGCCAGCAGCCGGAACACCGGGGAGCTGTTTTTT

d_call: -
cdr3_length: 15
v_call: TRBV18
clone_size: -
j_call: TRBJ1-5
cdr3_aa: CASSRQGSEDQPQHF
cdr3_nt: TGTGCCAGCTCCCGTCAGGGGTCGGAGGATCAGCCCCAGCATTTT

d_call: -
cdr3_length: 15
v_call: TRBV19
clone_size: -
j_call: TRBJ1-1
cdr3_aa: CASSFAGFSYTEAFF
cdr3_nt: TGTGCCAGTAGTTTTGCCGGGTTCTCCTACACTGAAGCTTTCTTT

d_call: TRBD2
cdr3_length: 19
v_call: TRBV28
clone_size: -
j_call: TRBJ2-1
cdr3_aa: CASSFLYSTSGGFYNEQFF
cdr3_nt: TGTGCCAGCAGTTTCCTCTACTCCACTAGCGGGGGATTCTACAATGAGCAGTTCTTC

d_call: -
cdr3_length: 13
v_call: TRBV2
clone_size: -
j_call: TRBJ2-5
cdr3_aa: CASTKDRAETQYF
cdr3_nt: TGTGCCAGCACCAAAGACAGAGCAGAGACCCAGTACTTC

d_call: -
cdr3_length: 15
v_call: TRBV6-5
clone_size: -
j_call: TRBJ1-5
cdr3_aa: CASRNRLTSNQPQHF
cdr3_nt: TGTGCCAGCAGAAACAGACTAACTAGCAATCAGCCCCAGCATTTT

d_call: -
cdr3_length: 15
v_call: TRBV11-2
clone_size: once
j_call: TRBJ2-5
cdr3_aa: CASSLGGSGQETQYF
cdr3_nt: TGTGCCAGCAGCTTAGGTGGTAGTGGCCAAGAGACCCAGTACTTC

d_call: -
cdr3_length: 12
v_call: TRBV11-3
clone_size: once
j_call: TRBJ1-5
cdr3_aa: CASDCLNQPQHF
cdr3_nt: TGTGCCAGCGACTGCCTCAATCAGCCCCAGCATTTT

d_call: TRBD1
cdr3_length: 13
v_call: TRBV19
clone_size: -
j_call: TRBJ1-4
cdr3_aa: CARKRDRREKLFF
cdr3_nt: TGTGCCCGAAAACGGGACAGACGGGAAAAACTGTTTTTT

d_call: TRBD2
cdr3_length: 13
v_call: TRBV28
clone_size: -
j_call: TRBJ2-7
cdr3_aa: CASKAGGVGEQYF
cdr3_nt: TGTGCCAGCAAGGCGGGAGGAGTGGGCGAGCAGTACTTC

d_call: -
cdr3_length: 11
v_call: TRBV29-1
clone_size: once
j_call: TRBJ1-4
cdr3_aa: CSVEGAEKLFF
cdr3_nt: TGCAGCGTTGAGGGGGCTGAAAAACTGTTTTTT

d_call: TRBD2
cdr3_length: 16
v_call: TRBV7-9
clone_size: -
j_call: TRBJ2-1
cdr3_aa: CASSLAPGLVFNEQFF
cdr3_nt: TGTGCCAGCAGCTTAGCCCCGGGACTAGTTTTCAATGAGCAGTTCTTC

d_call: -
cdr3_length: 12
v_call: TRBV5-6
clone_size: -
j_call: TRBJ1-5
cdr3_aa: CASSRDSEPQHF
cdr3_nt: TGTGCCAGCAGTCGGGACTCTGAGCCCCAGCATTTT

d_call: -
cdr3_length: 13
v_call: TRBV29-1
clone_size: -
j_call: TRBJ2-5
cdr3_aa: CSVEGDTQETQYF
cdr3_nt: TGCAGCGTTGAGGGAGACACACAAGAGACCCAGTACTTC

d_call: TRBD1
cdr3_length: 14
v_call: TRBV5-1
clone_size: -
j_call: TRBJ2-7
cdr3_aa: CASSGTTGEGEQYF
cdr3_nt: TGCGCCAGCAGCGGAACAACAGGGGAAGGCGAGCAGTACTTC

d_call: -
cdr3_length: 12
v_call: TRBV30
clone_size: -
j_call: TRBJ2-7
cdr3_aa: CAWRASSYEQYF
cdr3_nt: TGTGCCTGGAGGGCCTCATCCTACGAGCAGTACTTC

d_call: TRBD2
cdr3_length: 18
v_call: TRBV5-8
clone_size: -
j_call: TRBJ2-2
cdr3_aa: CASSIGLAGGPDTGELFF
cdr3_nt: TGTGCCAGCAGCATCGGACTAGCGGGGGGGCCAGACACCGGGGAGCTGTTTTTT

d_call: TRBD1
cdr3_length: 14
v_call: TRBV2
clone_size: -
j_call: TRBJ2-7
cdr3_aa: CASSEEVGGGEQYF
cdr3_nt: TGTGCCAGCAGTGAAGAAGTAGGGGGCGGCGAGCAGTACTTC

d_call: -
cdr3_length: 16
v_call: TRBV5-1
clone_size: -
j_call: TRBJ2-5
cdr3_aa: CASSLAGGGLQETQYF
cdr3_nt: TGCGCCAGCAGCTTGGCTGGGGGGGGCTTACAAGAGACCCAGTACTTC

d_call: -
cdr3_length: 11
v_call: TRBV11-2
clone_size: -
j_call: TRBJ1-1
cdr3_aa: CASSVATEAFF
cdr3_nt: TGTGCCAGCAGCGTGGCAACTGAAGCTTTCTTT

d_call: TRBD1
cdr3_length: 16
v_call: TRBV4-1
clone_size: -
j_call: TRBJ2-2
cdr3_aa: CASSHPPDRTTGELFF
cdr3_nt: TGCGCCAGCAGCCATCCTCCGGACAGGACGACCGGGGAGCTGTTTTTT

d_call: -
cdr3_length: 16
v_call: TRBV5-5
clone_size: -
j_call: TRBJ2-7
cdr3_aa: CASSLIRTALLSEQYF
cdr3_nt: TGTGCCAGCAGCTTGATCAGGACAGCCCTCTTAAGTGAGCAGTACTTC

d_call: -
cdr3_length: 15
v_call: TRBV6-5
clone_size: -
j_call: TRBJ1-1
cdr3_aa: CASSYSMGGYTEAFF
cdr3_nt: TGTGCCAGCAGTTACTCGATGGGGGGGTACACTGAAGCTTTCTTT

d_call: TRBD2
cdr3_length: 14
v_call: TRBV10-2
clone_size: -
j_call: TRBJ2-1
cdr3_aa: CASITSGGANEQFF
cdr3_nt: TGCGCCAGCATAACTAGCGGGGGGGCCAATGAGCAGTTCTTC

d_call: TRBD1
cdr3_length: 15
v_call: TRBV6-5
clone_size: -
j_call: TRBJ1-1
cdr3_aa: CASSPGQGVSTEAFF
cdr3_nt: TGTGCCAGCAGTCCCGGACAGGGGGTTAGCACTGAAGCTTTCTTT

d_call: TRBD2
cdr3_length: 15
v_call: TRBV5-1
clone_size: few
j_call: TRBJ2-3
cdr3_aa: CASSRAGGPGDTQYF
cdr3_nt: TGCGCCAGCAGCAGAGCGGGAGGCCCTGGAGATACGCAGTATTTT

d_call: -
cdr3_length: 15
v_call: TRBV7-2
clone_size: -
j_call: TRBJ1-5
cdr3_aa: CASSLDGHSNQPQHF
cdr3_nt: TGTGCCAGCAGCTTAGATGGGCATAGCAATCAGCCCCAGCATTTT

d_call: TRBD1
cdr3_length: 15
v_call: TRBV4-1
clone_size: few
j_call: TRBJ2-7
cdr3_aa: CASSRTGTGPGEQYF
cdr3_nt: TGCGCCAGCAGCCGGACCGGGACAGGCCCCGGGGAGCAGTACTTC

d_call: -
cdr3_length: 15
v_call: TRBV9
clone_size: -
j_call: TRBJ1-5
cdr3_aa: CASSPDGISNQPQHF
cdr3_nt: TGTGCCAGCAGCCCGGACGGGATTAGCAATCAGCCCCAGCATTTT

d_call: -
cdr3_length: 13
v_call: TRBV7-2
clone_size: few
j_call: TRBJ1-2
cdr3_aa: CASSQRTVYGYTF
cdr3_nt: TGTGCCAGCAGCCAAAGGACTGTCTATGGCTACACCTTC

d_call: TRBD1
cdr3_length: 15
v_call: TRBV19
clone_size: -
j_call: TRBJ1-1
cdr3_aa: CASRIRDRRNTEAFF
cdr3_nt: TGTGCCAGTAGGATAAGGGACAGGAGGAACACTGAAGCTTTCTTT

d_call: -
cdr3_length: 15
v_call: TRBV30
clone_size: -
j_call: TRBJ1-2
cdr3_aa: CAWKRGGQGNYGYTF
cdr3_nt: TGTGCCTGGAAGAGGGGGGGGCAGGGCAACTATGGCTACACCTTC